The clone carrying this T cell receptor beta chain was seen at least ten times. The antigen remains undetermined. From fresh peripheral blood, around 11 ml in volume, the PBMCs were obtained. These data originate in a study of Graves' ophthalmopathy and Graves' hyperthyroidism. Whole-study findings and limits: A model built from 13 signatures distinguished ophthalmopathy from stable hyperthyroidism with approximately 90% sensitivity and 81.08% specificity.

The CDR3 is made up of 17 amino acids. V lost 5 bases, J lost 7 bases, and 24 bases lay in between. The sequenced template was RNA, covering the TCR beta CDR3 region. Investigators did first-round RT-PCR with HTBI primers, then second-round multiplex PCR. From the multiplex PCR reads, TCRdb called clonotypes with MiXCR, one entry per CDR3 protein. The sample carries about 400,000 distinct CDR3 sequences, 15% to 20% recorded once. Material: peripheral blood. The V gene is TRBV12-3 or TRBV12-4, the J gene TRBJ1-5; a weak D match, TRBD1 (6 bases). The clonotype originates from a woman between 18 and 29 years old with Graves' ophthalmopathy. CDR3: CASSLTGLVAQRQPQHF. The CDR3 nucleotides are TGTGCCAGCAGTCTGACAGGCCTAGTCGCCCAACGGCAGCCCCAGCATTTT.